This T cell receptor beta chain comes out of a study of blood T cell repertoires in COVID-19. Study-level background: Donors in the United States, Italy and Spain gave samples during acute or convalescent COVID-19. The analysed material was cDNA or gDNA that came from T cells, B-cell-depleted T cells, or PBMCs.

Original methodology: From reference gene primer amplification, estimates of nucleated cell counts were derived. The repertoire was sequenced with immunoSEQ multiplex PCR; TCRdb's copy has only in-frame clones and lacks some. The DNA gave D and trimming, while V, J and clone size come from that table. The sample consists of over 300,000 clones, 85% to 90% of them appearing once. The CDR3 runs 16 residues. Germline CDR1 and CDR2: SSHAT and FNYEAQ (reference sequence). Regarding this clone: Sequence at one end of the junction differs from germline and may be a read error.

The J gene is TRBJ2-5, the V gene TRBV7-7; 8 bases match TRBD1. Sequencing was done on a sample of peripheral blood. The source of this sequence is a man younger than 30 with active or convalescent COVID-19. CDR3: CASSLAPRGPDETQYF. Here the CDR3 DNA reads TGTGCTAGCAGCTTAGCGCCCAGGGGGCCAGATGAGACCCAGTACTTC. The whole variable domain, filled in from reference TRBV7-7 and TRBJ2-5, reads GAGVSQSPRYKVTKRGQDVTLRCDPISSHATLYWYQQALGQGPEFLTYFNYEAQPDKSGLPSDRFSAERPEGSISTLTIQRTEQRDSAMYRCASSLAPRGPDETQYFGPGTRLLVL.